A selection of T cell receptor beta chains follows, all from one sample in a study of cytomegalovirus exposure and HLA in healthy donors. Clones were read by immunoSEQ multiplex PCR, and TCRdb kept only the in-frame ones, dropping some. In the table there are around 100,000 clones, around 80% of which are singletons. Sample: PBMCs. These receptors originate from a woman aged 40 to 50 in good health and CMV-seronegative. Each CDR3 is given with its conserved first and last residue. Each record gives: J gene, clone size, D gene, V gene, CDR3 protein, CDR3 DNA. A D gene is named only where the DNA matches it firmly. Not all rows give a size; the values are once, few, many and, for expanded clones, a class.

TRBJ2-5	-	TRBD2	TRBV7-9	CASSSRLAGYQETQYF	TGTGCCAGCAGCTCCCGACTAGCGGGGTACCAAGAGACCCAGTACTTC
TRBJ2-5	-	TRBD2	TRBV9	CASSSAGGFQETQYF	TGTGCCAGCTCTTCGGCGGGGGGATTCCAAGAGACCCAGTACTTC
TRBJ1-4	-	-	TRBV6-6	CASGGADEKLFF	TGTGCCAGCGGGGGCGCAGATGAAAAACTGTTTTTT
TRBJ2-1	-	TRBD1	TRBV5-6	CASSLANRAGGHEQFF	TGTGCCAGCAGCTTGGCCAATAGGGCAGGGGGCCATGAGCAGTTCTTC
TRBJ1-6	few	-	TRBV28	CASAEGKSPLHF	TGTGCCAGCGCCGAGGGTAAATCACCCCTCCACTTT
TRBJ1-5	-	-	TRBV18	CASSPSGDDSNQPQHF	TGTGCCAGCTCACCCTCGGGGGACGATAGCAATCAGCCCCAGCATTTT
TRBJ2-2	once	-	TRBV5-8	CASSGGGTANTGELFF	TGTGCCAGCAGCGGCGGCGGGACAGCGAACACCGGGGAGCTGTTTTTT
TRBJ2-2	few	-	TRBV19	CASSIQKMSGELFF	TGTGCCAGTAGTATACAGAAAATGTCCGGGGAGCTGTTTTTT
TRBJ2-2	-	-	TRBV6-5	CASSPGFRELFF	TGTGCCAGCAGTCCGGGGTTCCGGGAGCTGTTTTTT
TRBJ2-7	once	-	TRBV28	CASRVFGGTYEQYF	TGTGCCAGCAGGGTTTTCGGGGGAACCTACGAGCAGTACTTC
TRBJ2-7	-	-	TRBV27	CASSLLPPSVVALSYEQYF	TGTGCCAGCAGTTTACTTCCACCCTCGGTCGTTGCTCTCTCCTACGAGCAGTACTTC
TRBJ1-2	-	-	TRBV7-9	CASSPGDSFYGYTF	TGTGCCAGCAGTCCTGGCGACAGCTTCTATGGCTACACCTTC
TRBJ1-4	-	-	TRBV6-5	CASGRVGGQGKLFF	TGTGCCAGCGGAAGGGTTGGGGGACAAGGAAAACTGTTTTTT
TRBJ1-1	-	-	TRBV29-1	CSVVLTAQRIEAFF	TGCAGCGTTGTACTCACAGCTCAACGGATTGAAGCTTTCTTT
TRBJ2-7	-	-	TRBV7-9	CASSLMGGTYEQYF	TGTGCCAGCAGCTTAATGGGGGGTACCTACGAGCAGTACTTC
TRBJ1-5	once	TRBD1	TRBV28	CASSSELQGVDQPQHF	TGTGCCAGCAGTTCCGAACTACAGGGGGTCGATCAGCCCCAGCATTTT
TRBJ2-2	-	TRBD1	TRBV7-2	CASSLEQGITGELFF	TGTGCCAGCAGCTTAGAACAGGGGATCACCGGGGAGCTGTTTTTT
TRBJ1-5	-	TRBD1	TRBV7-8	CASSSDRGQPQHF	TGTGCCAGCAGCTCAGACAGGGGTCAGCCCCAGCATTTT
TRBJ2-3	-	TRBD1	TRBV12-5	CASGPGTGARDTQYF	TGTGCTAGTGGCCCCGGGACAGGGGCAAGGGATACGCAGTATTTT
TRBJ1-1	-	-	TRBV19	CASSIGGGINTEAFF	TGTGCCAGTAGTATTGGGGGGGGGATTAACACTGAAGCTTTCTTT
TRBJ2-7	-	-	TRBV4-3	CASSQGLNYEQYF	TGCGCCAGCAGCCAGGGACTGAACTACGAGCAGTACTTC
TRBJ2-3	-	-	TRBV4-3	CASSQGLGTDTQYF	TGCGCCAGCAGCCAAGGACTAGGCACAGATACGCAGTATTTT
TRBJ2-1	-	TRBD2	TRBV15	CATSRGLAGEWQFF	TGTGCCACCAGCAGAGGGCTAGCGGGGGAATGGCAGTTCTTC
TRBJ2-1	-	TRBD2	TRBV9	CASSVALSGGYNEQFF	TGTGCCAGCAGCGTAGCTCTCAGCGGGGGGTACAATGAGCAGTTCTTC
TRBJ1-2	-	TRBD1	TRBV7-9	CASSLEGTGLGYTF	TGTGCCAGCAGCTTAGAAGGGACAGGGCTTGGCTACACCTTC
TRBJ1-1	-	TRBD1	TRBV20-1	CSAPDRVEAFF	TGCAGTGCACCCGACAGGGTCGAAGCTTTCTTT
TRBJ1-3	few	-	TRBV7-9	CASSLNGQISGNTIYF	TGTGCCAGCAGCCTAAACGGACAGATCTCTGGAAACACCATATATTTT
TRBJ2-1	-	-	TRBV27	CASRSDIRSFYNEQFF	TGTGCCAGCAGAAGCGATATTAGGTCCTTCTACAATGAGCAGTTCTTC
TRBJ2-7	once	-	TRBV19	CASSPLQGTYEQYF	TGTGCCAGTAGTCCATTACAGGGCACCTACGAGCAGTACTTC
TRBJ2-1	few	TRBD2	TRBV27	CASSSPGTSGRDEQFF	TGTGCCAGCAGTTCGCCGGGGACTAGCGGGAGAGATGAGCAGTTCTTC
TRBJ2-7	-	-	TRBV18	CASSPGQDSHEQYF	TGTGCCAGCTCACCTGGGCAGGACAGTCACGAGCAGTACTTC
TRBJ2-7	-	TRBD2	TRBV29-1	CSVSGGGEQYF	TGCAGCGTCTCGGGAGGAGGCGAGCAGTACTTC
TRBJ2-4	-	TRBD2	TRBV30	CAWSSAGGWAKNIQYF	TGTGCCTGGAGTTCGGCGGGGGGATGGGCCAAAAACATTCAGTACTTC
TRBJ1-1	-	TRBD1	TRBV6-5	CASSYGTGPLENEAFF	TGTGCCAGCAGTTACGGGACAGGTCCTTTGGAGAATGAAGCTTTCTTT
TRBJ2-2	few	-	TRBV10-3	CAINKEGLGGELFF	TGTGCCATCAATAAGGAGGGCCTCGGCGGGGAGCTGTTTTTT
TRBJ1-6	once	-	TRBV28	CASGDSNSGNSPLHF	TGTGCCAGCGGAGACTCCAATTCCGGGAATTCACCCCTCCACTTT
TRBJ1-2	few	TRBD1	TRBV5-1	CASSLDSPGQGNYGYTF	TGCGCCAGCAGCTTGGATAGCCCGGGACAGGGAAACTATGGCTACACCTTC
TRBJ2-1	few	TRBD1	TRBV7-8	CASSSAGQGKNEQFF	TGTGCCAGCAGCTCAGCGGGACAGGGGAAAAATGAGCAGTTCTTC
TRBJ2-3	-	TRBD2	TRBV30	CAWSPPGLAGGTDTQYF	TGTGCCTGGAGCCCGCCCGGACTAGCGGGGGGCACAGATACGCAGTATTTT